Each of the 27 T cell receptor beta chains below was sequenced from the same sample in a study of cytomegalovirus exposure and HLA in healthy donors. In the PCR, 60 Vbeta and 13 Jbeta primers were used. Assay: immunoSEQ multiplex PCR; the TCRdb copy retains only in-frame clones and omits some. The sample has 110,000 or so clones, about 78% seen once. Sequenced sample: PBMCs. The receptors come from a woman in her 30s in good health and CMV-seropositive.

The chain has TRBV23-1 and TRBJ2-7; no reliable D call. TRBV23-1 counts as an open reading frame of uncertain function. CDR3 length: 13 amino acids. V lost 7 bases, J lost 7 bases, and 17 bases lay in between. The CDR3 sequence is CASNRLKRGEQYF. The CDR3 nucleotides are TGCGCCAGCAACCGACTCAAGCGTGGAGAGCAGTACTTC.

This chain uses TRBV30 with TRBJ2-1, with D maybe TRBD2 (5 bases). The CDR3 extends over 14 amino acids. Germline CDR1 is GTSNPN and CDR2 is SVGIG (reference sequence). Deletions cut 4 bases from V and 7 bases from J, with 17 bases between. The CDR3 is CAWTSSPVGNEQFF. The CDR3 bases are TGTGCCTGGACTAGCTCACCTGTAGGTAATGAGCAGTTCTTC.

This clone was seen a handful of times. The rearrangement links TRBV5-1 to TRBJ2-7; TRBD1 is a possible D gene (5 bases). There are 15 residues in the CDR3. With 1 base removed from V and 2 bases from J, the gap between germline ends came to 13 bases. CDR1 is SGHRS, CDR2 YFSETQ, per germline. DNA of the CDR3: TGCGCCAGCAGCTTGCCTGACACAGGAGCCTACGAGCAGTACTTC. Its translation: CASSLPDTGAYEQYF.

The chain carries TRBV30 and TRBJ1-5; D possibly corresponds to TRBD1 (5 bases). V lost 5 bases and J lost 1, with 12 bases in between. The CDR3 runs to 14 residues. Germline values: CDR1 GTSNPN, CDR2 SVGIG (reference sequence). CDR3 sequence: CAWADKGSNQPQHF. The CDR3 DNA follows: TGTGCCTGGGCGGACAAAGGAAGCAATCAGCCCCAGCATTTT.

This clone was seen only a few times. This sequence joins TRBV5-1 and TRBJ1-1; D is undetermined. Trimming pared 4 bases from V and 1 base from J, leaving 8 bases between. Germline V lookup: CDR1 SGHRS, CDR2 YFSETQ. This CDR3 spans 13 amino acids. CDR3 in amino acids: CASSAGKNTEAFF. The CDR3 region has the DNA TGCGCCAGCAGCGCCGGGAAGAACACTGAAGCTTTCTTT. Variable domain in full (rest from reference TRBV5-1 and TRBJ1-1): KAGVTQTPRYLIKTRGQQVTLSCSPISGHRSVSWYQQTPGQGLQFLFEYFSETQRNKGNFPGRFSGRQFSNSRSEMNVSTLELGDSALYLCASSAGKNTEAFFGQGTRLTVV.

The chain is built from TRBV6-5 and TRBJ2-1; 11 nucleotides agree with TRBD2. Per the germline V gene, CDR1 is MNHEY and CDR2 is SVGAGI. This CDR3 comprises 15 residues. Germline trimming cut 5 bases from V and 10 bases from J; bases unmatched to any gene: 10. The CDR3 nucleotides read TGTGCCAGCAGTCGGGGACTAGCGGCCGCTAGAGAGCAGTTCTTC. Residues: CASSRGLAAAREQFF.

The chain couples TRBV5-1 to TRBJ2-3, with D perhaps matching TRBD2 (5 bases). The CDR3 is made up of 14 amino acids. Trimming left V 2 bases short and J 4 bases short, with 11 bases between. The V gene's germline CDR1 is SGHRS and CDR2 YFSETQ. The CDR3 reads CASSLRGGPDTQYF. The CDR3 DNA follows: TGCGCCAGCAGCTTACGAGGAGGTCCAGATACGCAGTATTTT.

The chain carries TRBV4-1 and TRBJ2-5; maybe TRBD2 (6 bases). The CDR3 runs 14 residues. The ends were cut back, 1 base at V and 5 bases at J, with 11 bases in the middle. Germline CDR1 and CDR2: MGHRA and YSYEKL. The CDR3 bases are TGCGCCAGCAGCCAAGGACTAGTGCTGGAGACCCAGTACTTC. It is translated as CASSQGLVLETQYF.

The rearrangement links TRBV14 to TRBJ2-2, with 10 bases that match TRBD2. After removal of 2 bases from V and 7 bases from J, the junction contained 13 bases not matched to a gene. CDR3 length: 18 amino acids. Germline-derived CDR1 and CDR2 are SGHDN and FVKESK. CDR3 amino acids: CASSQRRASGGLRGELFF. The CDR3 DNA follows: TGTGCCAGCAGCCAACGCCGGGCTAGCGGGGGCCTCCGCGGGGAGCTGTTTTTT.

Here the CDR3 reads CASSLGGPSTDTQYF. DNA for the CDR3: TGCGCCAGCAGCCTGGGGGGGCCTAGCACAGATACGCAGTATTTT. The chain recombines TRBV5-1 with TRBJ2-3, with D possibly matching TRBD2 (7 bases). Trimming took 4 bases from V and 0 from J, leaving 12 bases between them. The CDR3 runs 15 residues. CDR1 SGHRS and CDR2 YFSETQ come from the germline V gene.

This chain links TRBV7-9 with TRBJ2-4; 9 bases fit TRBD1. Germline assignment: CDR1 SEHNR and CDR2 FQNEAQ (reference sequence). Losses at the gene ends were 4 bases for V and 5 bases for J; bases not matched to a gene: 6. The CDR3 spans 15 residues. DNA for the CDR3: TGTGCCAGCAGCTCTTGGGACAGGGACCAAAACATTCAGTACTTC. Protein: CASSSWDRDQNIQYF.

This rearrangement joins TRBV10-3 to TRBJ2-7; TRBD2 matches at 11 bases. V lost 5 bases to trimming and J lost 0 bases; unmatched junction nucleotides: 6. The germline V gene has CDR1 ENHRY and CDR2 SYGVKD. The CDR3 runs to 16 residues. CDR3 nucleotides: TGTGCCATCAGTAAGGGACTAGCGGCTAGCTCCTACGAGCAGTACTTC. Amino acids: CAISKGLAASSYEQYF.

J is TRBJ2-3 and V is TRBV14; TRBD1 is a possible D gene (5 bases). This CDR3 region has 13 residues. V was shortened by 4 bases and J by 5 bases, with 10 bases between the two germline ends. Germline assignment: CDR1 SGHDN and CDR2 FVKESK. The CDR3 spells CASSPRQQDTQYF. DNA of the CDR3: TGTGCCAGCAGCCCAAGACAGCAAGATACGCAGTATTTT.

This clone showed up just a few times. The chain combines TRBV2 with TRBJ2-7, with 14 bases lining up with TRBD2. This CDR3 is 15 amino acids long. Germline V gives CDR1 SNHLY, CDR2 FYNNEI. Germline trimming cut 6 bases from V and 4 bases from J; bases unmatched to any gene: 5. The CDR3 bases are TGTGCCAGCAGCCTGGGACTAGCGGGAGATTACGAGCAGTACTTC. Translation: CASSLGLAGDYEQYF.

This chain joins TRBV10-3 and TRBJ2-7, with 8 bases identical to TRBD1. The CDR3 has 13 amino acids. Germline lookup yields CDR1 ENHRY and CDR2 SYGVKD. J gave up 4 bases and V 7 bases, and 6 bases lay outside the gene matches. DNA for the CDR3: TGTGCCATCACCCCGGGACAGGAATACGAGCAGTACTTC. This encodes CAITPGQEYEQYF.

This clone was detected only a few times. The chain couples TRBV19 to TRBJ1-1; D ambiguous. The CDR3 is 14 residues long. In germline, CDR1 is LNHDA, CDR2 SQIVND (reference sequence). The V end was cut by 6 bases, the J end by 4 bases, with 15 bases between. This CDR3 reads CASSRAKGGTEAFF. The CDR3 DNA follows: TGTGCCAGTAGCCGGGCTAAGGGAGGCACTGAAGCTTTCTTT.

In nucleotides, the CDR3 is TGTGCCAGCAGCTTAGACACCTTAGCCAAAAACATTCAGTACTTC. Amino acid sequence: CASSLDTLAKNIQYF. This rearrangement joins TRBV7-9 to TRBJ2-4; D unresolved. The CDR3 loop spans 15 amino acids. CDR1 and CDR2 (germline): SEHNR, FQNEAQ (reference sequence). Trimming took 1 base from V and 0 from J, leaving 7 bases between them.

A few counts support this clone. The chain is built from TRBV28 and TRBJ1-3; D not certain. V was trimmed by 4 bases and J by 4 bases, leaving 11 bases between them. Germline lookup yields CDR1 MDHEN and CDR2 SYDVKM. The CDR3 length is 14 residues. CDR3 DNA sequence: TGTGCCAGCAGTTCGGGAGAGCCCGGAAACACCATATATTTT. The encoded protein is CASSSGEPGNTIYF. The full variable domain, completed using reference TRBV28 and TRBJ1-3, is DVKVTQSSRYLVKRTGEKVFLECVQDMDHENMFWYRQDPGLGLRLIYFSYDVKMKEKGDIPEGYSVSREKKERFSLILESASTNQTSMYLCASSSGEPGNTIYFGEGSWLTVV.

The V gene is TRBV2, the J gene TRBJ1-1; D is uncertain. Germline CDR1 and CDR2: SNHLY and FYNNEI. The CDR3 runs 17 residues. V was pared by 1 base and J by 2 bases, with 17 bases between. CDR3: CASSEVDTLIPNTEAFF. The DNA for the CDR3 is TGTGCCAGCAGTGAAGTCGACACTTTAATTCCTAACACTGAAGCTTTCTTT.

The chain combines TRBV30 with TRBJ2-2, with D maybe TRBD2 (6 bases). CDR3 length: 14 amino acids. Trimming shortened V by 4 bases and J by 3 bases, and 12 bases separated the two germline ends. Germline V CDR1 and CDR2: GTSNPN, SVGIG (reference sequence). The CDR3 sequence is CAWNPGEYTGELFF. CDR3 DNA sequence: TGTGCCTGGAATCCGGGGGAGTACACCGGGGAGCTGTTTTTT.

This chain uses TRBV6-5 with TRBJ1-1; D not resolved. Trimming took 2 bases from V and 5 from J, leaving 12 bases between them. The CDR3 length is 14 residues. The V gene's germline CDR1 is MNHEY and CDR2 SVGAGI. CDR3 nucleotide sequence: TGTGCCAGCAGTTACAGCGACGCCTGGACTGAAGCTTTCTTT. This codes for CASSYSDAWTEAFF.

The chain combines TRBV11-3 with TRBJ2-5; 8 nucleotides match TRBD1. Germline V gene data show CDR1 as SGHNT and CDR2 as YENEEA. The CDR3 consists of 17 residues. V was clipped by 0 bases and J by 5 bases; unmatched bases: 11. CDR3 residues: CASSLDAPDRAGETQYF. The CDR3 bases are TGTGCCAGCAGCTTAGACGCACCGGACAGGGCAGGGGAGACCCAGTACTTC.

V and J are TRBV18 and TRBJ1-1; no firm D call. Germline-derived CDR1 and CDR2 are KGHSH and LQKENI. This CDR3 has 13 amino acids. The germline V and J ends were trimmed by 6 bases and 1 base, with 9 bases remaining between them. The CDR3 region has the DNA TGTGCCAGCTCCTCAGGTCCGAACACTGAAGCTTTCTTT. As protein: CASSSGPNTEAFF.

The chain carries TRBV13 and TRBJ1-1, with TRBD1 identical over 8 bases. From germline, CDR1 is PRHDT and CDR2 FYEKMQ (reference sequence). The J segment lost 0 bases and the V segment lost 4 bases, leaving 4 bases of the junction unmatched. This CDR3 is 15 amino acids long. CDR3 amino acids: CASSSGGTLNTEAFF. The CDR3 DNA follows: TGTGCCAGCAGCTCAGGGGGCACCTTGAACACTGAAGCTTTCTTT.

This chain joins TRBV7-2 and TRBJ1-1, with D tentatively TRBD1 (6 bases). The V end was cut by 2 bases, the J end by 1 base, with 17 bases between. The germline V gene encodes CDR1 SGHTA and CDR2 FQGNSA. This CDR3 is built from 17 residues. The CDR3 region has the DNA TGTGCCAGCAGCTTAAAACTGCGGGGGGCTAGGAACACTGAAGCTTTCTTT. This translates into CASSLKLRGARNTEAFF.

This sequence joins TRBV27 and TRBJ2-7, with 11 positions matching TRBD2. The germline CDR1 and CDR2 sequences are MNHEY and SMNVEV (reference sequence). Trimming removed 0 bases from V and 4 bases from J; junction bases left unmatched: 5. This CDR3 comprises 16 residues. The CDR3 region is CASSLSFTSGRYEQYF. The DNA for the CDR3 is TGTGCCAGCAGTTTATCGTTCACTAGCGGGAGATACGAGCAGTACTTC.

The rearrangement links TRBV5-6 to TRBJ1-6; D is uncertain. Trimming took off 2 bases at V and 6 bases at J, with 6 bases between the two ends. Germline lookup yields CDR1 SGHDT and CDR2 YYEEEE. This CDR3 has 13 residues. The CDR3 coding sequence is TGTGCCAGCAGCTTTTACGGTAATTCACCCCTCCACTTT. The encoded protein is CASSFYGNSPLHF.